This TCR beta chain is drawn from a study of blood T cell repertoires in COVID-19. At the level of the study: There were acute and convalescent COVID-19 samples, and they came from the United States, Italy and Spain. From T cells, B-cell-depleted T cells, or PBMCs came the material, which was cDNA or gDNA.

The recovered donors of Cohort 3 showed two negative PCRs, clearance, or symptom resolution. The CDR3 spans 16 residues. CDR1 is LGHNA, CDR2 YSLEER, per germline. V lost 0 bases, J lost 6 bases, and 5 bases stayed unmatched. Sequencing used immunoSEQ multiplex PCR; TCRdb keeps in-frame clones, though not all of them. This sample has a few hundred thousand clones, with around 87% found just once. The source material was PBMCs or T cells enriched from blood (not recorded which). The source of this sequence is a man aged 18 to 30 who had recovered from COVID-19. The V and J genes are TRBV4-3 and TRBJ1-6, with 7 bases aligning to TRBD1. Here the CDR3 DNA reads TGCGCCAGCAGCCAAGATTCCGGGACAGCTAATTCACCCCTCCACTTT. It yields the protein CASSQDSGTANSPLHF.